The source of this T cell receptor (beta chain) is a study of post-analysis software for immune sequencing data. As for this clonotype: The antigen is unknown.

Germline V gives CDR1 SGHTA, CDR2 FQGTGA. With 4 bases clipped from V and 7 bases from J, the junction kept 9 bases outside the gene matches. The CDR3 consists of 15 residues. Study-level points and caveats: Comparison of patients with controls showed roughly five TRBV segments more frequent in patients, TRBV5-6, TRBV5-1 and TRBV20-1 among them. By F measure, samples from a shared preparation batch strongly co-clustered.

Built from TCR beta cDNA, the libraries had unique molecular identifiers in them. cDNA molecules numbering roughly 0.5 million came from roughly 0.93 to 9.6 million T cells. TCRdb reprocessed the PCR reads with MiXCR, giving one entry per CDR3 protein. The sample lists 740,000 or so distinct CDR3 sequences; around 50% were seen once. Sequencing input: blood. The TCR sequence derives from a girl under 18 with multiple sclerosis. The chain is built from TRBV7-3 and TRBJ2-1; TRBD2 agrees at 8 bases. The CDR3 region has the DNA TGTGCCAGCAGCTCAGCCGGGACTAGATCTAATGAGCAGTTCTTC. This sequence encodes CASSSAGTRSNEQFF.